These 4 T cell receptor beta chains share one sample of origin, sequenced in a study of T cells in Graves' hyperthyroidism and ophthalmopathy. There were TCR beta CDR3 regions amplified from RNA transcripts. First-round RT-PCR of the TCR CDR3 relied on the HTBI primer set. TCRdb re-called the multiplex PCR reads with MiXCR, one entry per CDR3 protein. Found here are 300,000 to 400,000 distinct CDR3 sequences, around a sixth of them singletons; the top ten hold 45% to 50%. Material: blood. These receptors were collected from a woman aged 45-60 years with Graves' hyperthyroidism.

V is TRBV7-9 and J is TRBJ1-6; D possibly corresponds to TRBD1 (5 bases). The germline V gene has CDR1 SEHNR and CDR2 FQNEAQ (reference sequence). This CDR3 spans 16 amino acids. Trimming stripped 0 bases from V and 13 bases from J, with 19 bases between. As DNA, the CDR3 is TGTGCCAGCAGCTTAGCCCAGGGAGGACCCAATAGGCCCCTCCACTTT. It is translated as CASSLAQGGPNRPLHF.

Ten or more counts support this clonotype. The genes are TRBV20-1 and TRBJ2-5; 15 bases line up with TRBD2. Germline assignment: CDR1 DFQATT and CDR2 SNEGSKA (reference sequence). After removal of 1 base from V and 5 bases from J, the junction contained 8 bases not matched to a gene. The CDR3 loop spans 17 amino acids. CDR3 loop: CSARAPGLAGGWETQYF. CDR3 nucleotide sequence: TGCAGTGCTAGAGCCCCGGGACTAGCGGGGGGTTGGGAGACCCAGTACTTC.

This clonotype showed up just a few times. The V and J genes are TRBV28 and TRBJ2-1; 9 nucleotides line up with TRBD2. Germline CDR1 and CDR2: MDHEN and SYDVKM. Trimming took 2 bases from V and 3 from J; bases not matched to a gene: 2. This CDR3 region has 15 residues. The CDR3 loop is CASSLAGGVYNEQFF. The CDR3 nucleotides read TGTGCCAGCAGTTTAGCGGGAGGGGTCTACAATGAGCAGTTCTTC.

The CDR3 nucleotides are TGTGCCAGCCTCGCACGTGGGCAGGAGATCACCGGGGAGCTGTTTTTT. Protein: CASLARGQEITGELFF. This sequence joins TRBV12-3 or TRBV12-4 and TRBJ2-2, with D unresolved. There are 16 residues in the CDR3. The V end lost 8 bases, the J end lost 4 bases, and 20 bases lay between the germline ends.